A single sample is the source of the 21 T cell receptor beta chains below, sequenced in a study of spatial heterogeneity in lung cancer (dated by TCRdb to the late 2010s). What the authors observed across the whole study: The number of expanded intratumoral alpha and beta TCRs correlated with the tumor nonsynonymous mutation count.

Libraries were prepared through 5' RACE. The run used a NextSeq 500. TCRdb reran the public reads through fastp at Q25 and MiXCR, keeping productive beta chains. Every CDR3 protein is listed once, alongside the most common genes and DNA of its rows. The sample contains about 5,100 distinct CDR3 sequences, 6% to 8.5% of them found a single time. The biggest ten clones account for 15% to 20% of the sample. For these receptors, no antigen is known. This specimen's time point label, per the study, means: sample taken at primary tumor resection. The source was lung tumor tissue, collected at surgery. The receptors stem from a male donor with early-stage non-small cell lung cancer.

This clonotype was seen at least ten times. The chain uses TRBV6-5 and TRBJ2-1, with a possible D match to TRBD2 (6 bases). Between the trimmed V and J ends, which lost 6 bases and 0 bases, there was a span of 9 bases. The CDR3 covers 14 residues. Germline values: CDR1 MNHEY, CDR2 SVGAGI. The DNA for the CDR3 is TGTGCCAGCAGGCCGGGGGTCTCCTACAATGAGCAGTTCTTC. Translation gives CASRPGVSYNEQFF.

This clonotype was detected ten times or more. The rearrangement joins TRBV7-9 to TRBJ2-5; the D gene could be TRBD1 or TRBD2 (6 bases each). Trimming removed 2 bases at V and 5 bases at J, with 12 bases between. The germline gives CDR1 SEHNR, CDR2 FQNEAQ (reference sequence). This CDR3 contains 14 residues. The CDR3 loop is CASSLPTGRETQYF. CDR3 DNA sequence: TGTGCCAGCAGCTTACCCACAGGGAGGGAGACCCAGTACTTC.

This clonotype is termed medium-sized. V and J are TRBV5-4 and TRBJ2-3; tentatively, D is TRBD1 or TRBD2 (5 bases each). Trimming took off 0 bases at V and 4 bases at J, with 9 bases between the two ends. Germline-derived CDR1 and CDR2 are SGHNT and YYREEE (reference sequence). This CDR3 region has 14 residues. The DNA for the CDR3 is TGTGCCAGCAGCTTGGGGACGGGGCCAGATACGCAGTATTTT. Translation gives CASSLGTGPDTQYF.

The chain carries TRBV18 and TRBJ2-1; either TRBD1 or TRBD2 may supply D (5 bases each). Germline V gene sequence: CDR1 KGHSH, CDR2 LQKENI. CDR3 length: 14 amino acids. Deletions cut 2 bases from V and 9 bases from J, with 14 bases between. CDR3 protein: CASSPTLGTPEQFF. The CDR3 region has the DNA TGTGCCAGCTCACCAACGCTTGGGACCCCTGAGCAGTTCTTC.

This clonotype is classed as medium-sized. The rearrangement joins TRBV29-1 to TRBJ2-7; possible D gene TRBD1, 6 bases. Germline CDR1 SQVTM, CDR2 ANQGSEA. V was trimmed by 7 bases and J by 4 bases, leaving 20 bases between them. CDR3 length equals 14 residues. This CDR3 is CSARSAQGKYEQYF. The CDR3 DNA follows: TGCAGCGCCCGAAGCGCTCAGGGGAAATACGAGCAGTACTTC.

There are many counts of this clonotype. CDR3 coding DNA: TGTGCCAGCAGCTTGGGACAGGGGGCGGGTTATGGCTACACCTTC. Protein sequence: CASSLGQGAGYGYTF. V gene TRBV7-2 combines with J gene TRBJ1-2, with 12 bases that match TRBD1. The V segment lost 3 bases and the J segment 5 bases; nucleotides outside the gene matches: 4. The CDR3 spans 15 residues. Germline lookup yields CDR1 SGHTA and CDR2 FQGNSA.

This clonotype was counted ten times or more. The rearrangement uses TRBV5-1 and TRBJ1-3, with D possibly TRBD1 on 5 matching bases. CDR3 length: 16 amino acids. CDR1 and CDR2 (germline): SGHRS, YFSETQ. The V end lost 4 bases, the J end lost 0 bases, and 14 bases lay between the germline ends. This chain's CDR3 is CASSEPGLYSGNTIYF. CDR3 nucleotide sequence: TGCGCCAGCAGCGAACCGGGACTTTACTCTGGAAACACCATATATTTT.

By its share, this clonotype is medium-sized (0.01 to 0.1%). The rearrangement links TRBV28 to TRBJ1-5; D gene ambiguous. V dropped 3 bases and J dropped 0 bases, with 6 bases sitting between them. Per the germline V gene, CDR1 is MDHEN and CDR2 is SYDVKM. The CDR3 loop spans 14 amino acids. The CDR3 DNA reads as TGTGCCAGCAGTTTGGGGAATAGCAATCAGCCCCAGCATTTT. It encodes CASSLGNSNQPQHF. The whole variable domain, remainder taken from reference TRBV28 and TRBJ1-5, is DVKVTQSSRYLVKRTGEKVFLECVQDMDHENMFWYRQDPGLGLRLIYFSYDVKMKEKGDIPEGYSVSREKKERFSLILESASTNQTSMYLCASSLGNSNQPQHFGDGTRLSIL.

This clonotype was observed many times. The chain has TRBV20-1 and TRBJ2-7, with 13 positions matching TRBD2. The CDR3 has 14 residues. CDR1 and CDR2 from the germline V gene are DFQATT and SNEGSKA (reference sequence). J gave up 3 bases and V 6 bases, and 5 bases lay outside the gene matches. The CDR3 reads CSAPTSGRGYEQYF. CDR3 sequence (DNA): TGCAGTGCCCCTACTAGCGGGAGGGGCTACGAGCAGTACTTC.

This clonotype is medium-sized. The rearrangement joins TRBV29-1 to TRBJ1-2; D remains unclear. The CDR3 is made up of 11 amino acids. Trimming took off 6 bases at V and 3 bases at J, with 8 bases between the two ends. Looked up from germline, CDR1 is SQVTM and CDR2 is ANQGSEA. CDR3 loop: CSVRRDYGYTF. CDR3 sequence (DNA): TGCAGCGTGCGACGGGACTATGGCTACACCTTC.

In its sample, this clonotype was seen many times. The CDR3 sequence: CASSQPRNEQFF. As DNA, the CDR3 is TGTGCCAGCAGCCAACCAAGGAATGAGCAGTTCTTC. The V gene is TRBV7-2, the J gene TRBJ2-1; D is ambiguous. V was cut by 5 bases and J by 7 bases, with 9 bases left in between. Per the germline V gene, CDR1 is SGHTA and CDR2 is FQGNSA. The CDR3 is 12 residues long.

In its sample, this clonotype is large. The chain is built from TRBV6-2 or TRBV6-3 and TRBJ2-7; the D gene is possibly TRBD2 (6 bases). The CDR3 totals 14 residues. With 2 bases removed from V and 1 base from J, the gap between germline ends came to 9 bases. Germline loops: CDR1 MNHEY, CDR2 SVGEGT. In nucleotides, the CDR3 is TGTGCCAGCAGTTACCATGGAGGGTCCTACGAGCAGTACTTC. Its protein product is CASSYHGGSYEQYF.

By sample fraction, this clonotype is medium-sized. The chain is built from TRBV28 and TRBJ1-4; no reliable D call. Trimming removed 5 bases from V and 10 bases from J, with 11 bases in between. The CDR3 totals 12 residues. In germline, CDR1 is MDHEN, CDR2 SYDVKM. The CDR3 region has the DNA TGTGCCAGCAGTCCACCCCGGGGAAAACTGTTTTTT. The encoded protein is CASSPPRGKLFF.

Judged by abundance, this clonotype is medium-sized. This chain uses TRBV20-1 with TRBJ2-5; possible D gene TRBD1, 5 bases. Trimming removed 6 bases from V and 5 bases from J, with 19 bases in between. The CDR3 length is 14 residues. Germline lookup yields CDR1 DFQATT and CDR2 SNEGSKA (reference sequence). CDR3 sequence (DNA): TGCAGTGCGCGAAAAAATGGGGCCGGGGAGACCCAGTACTTC. Translation: CSARKNGAGETQYF.

This clonotype was counted many times. The chain recombines TRBV9 with TRBJ2-5, with D possibly TRBD1 on 6 matching bases. Trimming took 0 bases from V and 5 from J, leaving 17 bases between them. The CDR3 loop spans 16 amino acids. Germline CDR1 reads SGDLS; CDR2 reads YYNGEE. The CDR3 protein is CASSVEQGVFSETQYF. The CDR3 DNA is TGTGCCAGCAGCGTAGAACAGGGAGTGTTTTCGGAGACCCAGTACTTC.

In its sample, this clonotype was seen many times. V is TRBV20-1 and J is TRBJ2-7; tentatively, D is TRBD1 (6 bases). V lost 5 bases, J lost 3 bases, and 23 bases lay in between. The CDR3 length is 16 residues. Germline V gives CDR1 DFQATT, CDR2 SNEGSKA (reference sequence). CDR3 amino acids: CSASPRGSPSFYEQYF. The DNA for the CDR3 is TGCAGTGCTTCTCCCAGGGGTTCCCCCTCCTTCTACGAGCAGTACTTC.

The table lists this clonotype with many counts. The chain links TRBV12-3 or TRBV12-4 to TRBJ2-7, with TRBD1 matching over 10 bases. Trimming cost V 2 bases and J 6 bases; bases outside gene matches: 4. The CDR3 covers 14 residues. The CDR3 DNA reads as TGTGCCAGCAGTTTACGCCGGACAGGGGGCGAGCAGTACTTC. Amino acid sequence: CASSLRRTGGEQYF.

J is TRBJ2-1 and V is TRBV15; no clear D gene. Looked up from germline, CDR1 is LNHNV and CDR2 is YYDKDF (reference sequence). This CDR3 region has 12 residues. V lost 0 bases and J 12 bases, leaving 9 bases between the germline ends. This CDR3 reads CATSRDTVGQFF. CDR3 DNA: TGTGCCACCAGCAGAGATACAGTAGGGCAGTTCTTC. Supplemented by reference TRBV15 and TRBJ2-1, the full variable domain reads DAMVIQNPRYQVTQFGKPVTLSCSQTLNHNVMYWYQQKSSQAPKLLFHYYDKDFNNEADTPDNFQSRRPNTSFCFLDIRSPGLGDTAMYLCATSRDTVGQFFGPGTRLTVL.

In this sample, this clonotype turned up many times. The chain has TRBV7-9 and TRBJ2-1, with TRBD2 identical over 10 bases. Germline trimming cut 5 bases from V and 4 bases from J; bases unmatched to any gene: 5. The CDR3 totals 15 residues. Germline values: CDR1 SEHNR, CDR2 FQNEAQ (reference sequence). The CDR3 DNA reads TGTGCCAGCAGCAAGGGGACTAGCGTTTACAATGAGCAGTTCTTC. Translating it yields CASSKGTSVYNEQFF.

The chain couples TRBV10-3 to TRBJ1-4, with TRBD1 as a possible D gene (6 bases). V was shortened by 0 bases and J by 1 base, with 6 bases between the two germline ends. Germline CDR1 reads ENHRY; CDR2 reads SYGVKD. This CDR3 has 15 residues. CDR3 DNA: TGTGCCATCAGTGAGTCCAGGGGAACTAATGAAAAACTGTTTTTT. This encodes CAISESRGTNEKLFF.

By its share, this clonotype is medium-sized. The rearrangement joins TRBV6-2 or TRBV6-3 to TRBJ2-5; D unresolved. The germline V gene has CDR1 MNHEY and CDR2 SVGEGT. The CDR3 covers 14 residues. Trimming took off 8 bases at V and 5 bases at J, with 18 bases between the two ends. CDR3 nucleotides: TGTGCCAGCGGTCGGATTACGAGAGGCGAGACCCAGTACTTC. Translating it yields CASGRITRGETQYF.